This T cell receptor (beta chain) is drawn from a study of beta chain features in type 1 diabetes. Whole-study results and caveats: The study notes PCR might favor shorter templates equally in patients and controls. The naive, central memory and Treg TCRB repertoires looked more alike in patients than they did in healthy donors.

The ends lost 3 bases at V and 4 bases at J; junction bases unmatched: 4. Germline V CDR1 and CDR2: SGHNT, YYREEE (reference sequence). This CDR3 comprises 14 residues. This clone was counted a few times. Its antigen is currently unknown. Sorting based on CD45RO/CCR7/CD25/CD127/CD95/CD27 separated CD4+ naive, central memory, regulatory and stem cell-like memory cells. The sequenced template was cDNA made from the entire isolated RNA. Profiled with immunoSEQ multiplex PCR; TCRdb holds only in-frame clones, not every one. This table has roughly 250,000 clones, 9.6% appearing once. The TCR sequence derives from a woman aged 18-29 years in good health. V is TRBV5-4 and J is TRBJ1-2; 9 nucleotides agree with TRBD1. Specimen: naive CD4+ T cells from blood. This CDR3 reads CASSSDRGSYGYTF. DNA of the CDR3: TGTGCCAGCAGCTCGGACAGGGGAAGCTATGGCTACACCTTC.